This T cell receptor beta chain was captured by sequencing in a study of cytomegalovirus exposure and HLA in healthy donors. The PCR made use of 60 Vbeta and 13 Jbeta primers. The assay was immunoSEQ multiplex PCR, and TCRdb's table has in-frame clones only and misses some. The sample contains about 100,000 clones, 55% to 65% of which appear only once. In regard to this clone: What it recognizes is unknown.

When sampled, the donors appeared nominally healthy, though they likely had unrecorded immune exposures. Findings and limits, study-wide: In a later analysis, donors in an Asian-associated ancestry cluster reportedly had fewer N-insertions in productive TCRs than the cohort mean. Cytomegalovirus association was listed for 150 or so TCR beta chains. Rarity marked most TCR sequences, yet some public TCRs occurred in many donors.

Looked up from germline, CDR1 is MNHNS and CDR2 is SASEGT. The CDR3 is made up of 14 amino acids. After removal of 7 bases from V and 5 bases from J, the junction contained 7 bases not matched to a gene. The specimen was PBMCs. The clonotype originates from a man aged 25 to 40 in good health and CMV-seropositive. V gene TRBV6-1 combines with J gene TRBJ2-5, with 10 bases identical to TRBD1. This CDR3 reads CASNRDRGRETQYF. As DNA, the CDR3 is TGTGCCAGCAATCGGGACAGGGGTCGGGAGACCCAGTACTTC.